This record concerns one T cell receptor beta chain sequence. The antigen is not known. The data are from a study of beta chain features in type 1 diabetes. Study summary: Patients and healthy donors were similar in age, gender and cell yields.

Reverse transcribing all isolated RNA meant expressed TCRB transcripts were sequenced. Here immunoSEQ multiplex PCR was the method, and the copy in TCRdb shows in-frame clones only, minus some. The sample lists roughly 730,000 clones, about an eighth occurring once. Study-wide points: Shortening that was moderate but significant affected the TCRB CDR3s of Type 1 diabetes patients in all four CD4+ subsets.

Via the markers CD45RO/CCR7/CD25/CD127/CD95/CD27, stem cell-like memory, regulatory, central memory and naive CD4+ cells were sorted. This clonotype was sampled from a man aged 18 to 30 with type 1 diabetes. Sequencing was performed on naive CD4+ T cells from blood.

The CDR3 coding sequence is TGTGCCAGTAGTAGTCGACAGCGGGATACCTACGAGCAGTACTTC. Translating gives CASSSRQRDTYEQYF. The J gene is TRBJ2-7, the V gene TRBV19; 7 bases match TRBD2. CDR1 and CDR2 (germline): LNHDA, SQIVND (reference sequence). J was trimmed by 2 bases and V by 4 bases; bases with no gene match: 8. The CDR3 length is 15 residues.